The present T cell receptor (beta chain) was sequenced within a study of regulatory T cells in long-lasting Graves disease. Time point indicated: newly diagnosed GD, antithyroid drugs for less than 3 months. The TCR library was made from RNA extracted from PBMCs. iRepertoire HTBI primers and Arm-PCR of CDR3 regions built TCR beta libraries. Original data processing: Identification of gene segments yielded over 60 TRBV and about 15 TRBJ across samples. TCRdb re-called the multiplex PCR reads through MiXCR, storing one row per CDR3 protein. TCRdb's processing, not the study's, gives the V and J calls here. In the table there are about 620,000 distinct CDR3 sequences, 16% of which are singletons. This CDR3 is 15 amino acids long. From germline, CDR1 is DFQATT and CDR2 SNEGSKA (reference sequence). The same sample was also used in a study of T cells in Graves' hyperthyroidism and ophthalmopathy.

The origin of this receptor is a woman aged 30 to 39 with Graves disease. V gene TRBV20-1 combines with J gene TRBJ1-4; 8 positions agree with TRBD1. The J call is uncertain, as TRBJ1-6 better fits the DNA end. Sequenced here: peripheral blood mononuclear cells (PBMCs), sampled at new diagnosis, from a patient treated with antithyroid drugs. The CDR3 protein is CSARDFETGASPLHF. CDR3 DNA sequence: TGCAGTGCTAGAGATTTCGAGACAGGGGCATCACCCCTCCACTTT.